The source of this TCR beta chain is a study of identical twins (dated by TCRdb to 2016 to 2017). Concerning the study at large: To test whether fetal clonotypes persist, the study used deep sequencing on TCR alpha and beta repertoires from monozygotic twins, unrelated adults of various ages, and cord blood. Replicate twin experiments were performed at different times using different library preparation protocols to rule out contamination.

CDR1 and CDR2 (MNHEY, SVGEGT) derive from the germline V gene. The CDR3, from cysteine to phenylalanine, totals 15 residues. Only the CDR3 DNA stays, 45 bases, in frame from base 1. Deletion took 2 bases off V and 4 bases off J, with a span of 11 bases between the germline ends. The library relied on 5' RACE. Sequencing was carried out with an Illumina HiSeq 2000. Template switching introduced a universal primer binding site; the final cDNA contained a unique molecular identifier, enabling accurate counting of TCR cDNA molecules. Specific primers in the conserved constant-segment region were used to synthesize first-strand cDNA for TCR alpha and beta chains. To control for contamination, every cDNA library was double barcoded, receiving both a SMART-Mk sample barcode and Illumina barcodes. TruSeq adapter sequences and Illumina sample barcodes were added in two successive PCR steps. The TCR alpha and beta cDNA libraries were sequenced on the Illumina HiSeq platform using custom primers. The published analysis was carried out like this. Raw reads were processed with MiGEC to extract unique molecular identifiers, and MiXCR was used to determine CDR3 positions. Recombination models were inferred per individual with the repgenHMM and IGoR tools using an EM algorithm. The analysis of shared clonotypes was done with the tcR package in R, with sharing normalized by the product of cloneset sizes. To study raw recombination free of thymic and clonal selection effects, out-of-frame nonproductive sequences were analyzed. TCRdb handled the public reads itself, with Q25 trimming in fastp and clone calling in MiXCR, and kept productive beta chains. Duplicate CDR3 protein sequences are folded into a single record with the most common DNA and genes. TCRdb, not the original authors, processed these V and J calls. This sample holds 400,000 or so distinct CDR3 sequences; roughly 10% were observed only once. The ten largest clonotypes hold approximately 9.3% of the sample.

Only healthy Caucasian donors were included. Three unrelated non-twin adults were additionally sequenced: a male aged 18 to 29, a male aged 50 to 59 and a female aged 50 to 59. Miltenyi CD45RO+ enrichment and human naive T-cell isolation kits were used to isolate memory (CD45RO+) and naive T cells from PBMC. This clonotype was detected only a few times. Its cognate antigen has yet to be identified. No much larger clonotype is one base removed from it; base qualities were not supplied. General conclusions and limits of the study: Excess twin sharing in beta out-of-frame sequences was weaker because fewer shared sequences lowered the signal-to-noise ratio. Because the same donors could not be followed over many years, conclusions were based on cross-sectional statistical analysis. Invariant T cells such as MAIT and iNKT could partly confound zero-insertion analyses, though diverse VJ usage argued against this for most clonotypes. Abundant cord blood beta clonotypes carried fewer insertions; young adult naive repertoires showed a weaker similar trend, while memory repertoires showed none. Out-of-frame TCR alpha sharing in monozygotic twins was systematically underestimated by recombination models, whereas sharing between unrelated individuals was in agreement with the recombination models. Out-of-frame TCR alpha sequences shared between twins showed an excess of low generation-probability sequences compared with coincidental sharing between unrelated individuals.

The rearrangement combines TRBV6-2 or TRBV6-3 with TRBJ2-2, with no D gene named confidently. This TCR derives from a woman aged 45-65 years in good health. Source material: naive T cells sorted from blood. Taken with the paper, the label for cell subset or site translates to: cells isolated with a human naive T-cell isolation kit. The DNA is TGTGCCAGCAGTTACCGGCTCCACGGCACCGGGGAGCTGTTTTTT. This translates into CASSYRLHGTGELFF.